The rows below give T cell receptor beta chains drawn from one sample of a study of blood T cell repertoires in COVID-19. Profiling relied on immunoSEQ multiplex PCR, and the TCRdb table lists in-frame clones only, not all of them. The sample lists 350,000 to 400,000 clones, approximately 91% occurring once. Sequenced input: PBMCs or T cells enriched from blood (not recorded which). Every receptor here comes from a woman aged 40 to 50 who had been exposed to COVID-19. The CDR3 runs from the conserved cysteine through the conserved F or W. A D gene is named only where the DNA matches it firmly. Clone size is shown for a subset of rows, as once, few, many or a class of expanded clone.

V: TRBV19
D: NA
size: NA
J: TRBJ2-3
CDR3: CASSILDSDTQYF
DNA: TGTGCCAGTAGTATACTAGATTCGGATACGCAGTATTTT

V: TRBV2
D: NA
size: NA
J: TRBJ2-5
CDR3: CASGPATVIQETQYF
DNA: TGTGCCAGCGGTCCGGCGACAGTAATCCAAGAGACCCAGTACTTC

V: TRBV11-3
D: NA
size: NA
J: TRBJ2-4
CDR3: CASSEPYLGQGTNIQYF
DNA: TGTGCCAGCAGCGAACCCTATCTCGGGCAGGGCACAAACATTCAGTACTTC

V: TRBV15
D: NA
size: NA
J: TRBJ2-2
CDR3: CATSRRSGTTGELFF
DNA: TGTGCCACCAGCAGACGTAGCGGTACCACCGGGGAGCTGTTTTTT

V: TRBV5-1
D: NA
size: NA
J: TRBJ2-7
CDR3: CASSPHTGARSYEQYF
DNA: TGCGCCAGCAGCCCCCATACTGGGGCGAGGTCCTACGAGCAGTACTTC

V: TRBV19
D: NA
size: once
J: TRBJ2-1
CDR3: CASRKAGIEQFF
DNA: TGTGCCAGTAGGAAAGCAGGGATTGAGCAGTTCTTC

V: TRBV9
D: TRBD1
size: once
J: TRBJ1-2
CDR3: CASSVGQGAYYGYTF
DNA: TGTGCCAGCAGCGTAGGTCAGGGGGCTTACTATGGCTACACCTTC

V: TRBV5-4
D: NA
size: NA
J: TRBJ2-7
CDR3: CASRGGLSSYEQYF
DNA: TGTGCCAGCAGGGGGGGATTAAGCTCCTACGAGCAGTACTTC

V: TRBV2
D: NA
size: NA
J: TRBJ1-6
CDR3: CASNGAGPSFGGSPLHF
DNA: TGTGCCAGCAATGGGGCGGGTCCTTCGTTCGGGGGTTCACCCCTCCACTTT

V: TRBV18
D: NA
size: NA
J: TRBJ2-5
CDR3: CASSPPGDRETQYF
DNA: TGTGCCAGCTCACCTCCCGGGGATAGAGAGACCCAGTACTTC

V: TRBV2
D: TRBD1
size: NA
J: TRBJ1-2
CDR3: CASSRGGQGSSSYTF
DNA: TGTGCCAGCAGCCGGGGGGGACAGGGCTCCTCGAGCTACACCTTC

V: TRBV7-9
D: NA
size: NA
J: TRBJ1-6
CDR3: CASSPLPLNSPLHF
DNA: TGTGCCAGCAGCCCACTGCCCTTGAATTCACCCCTCCACTTT

V: TRBV11-3
D: TRBD1
size: NA
J: TRBJ2-2
CDR3: CASSSRQGNTGELFF
DNA: TGTGCCAGCAGCTCCCGACAGGGGAACACCGGGGAGCTGTTTTTT

V: TRBV3-1/TRBV3-2
D: NA
size: NA
J: TRBJ1-6
CDR3: CASSQGAGAGNSPLHF
DNA: TGTGCCAGCAGCCAAGGGGCGGGGGCCGGGAATTCACCCCTCCACTTT

V: TRBV2
D: NA
size: NA
J: TRBJ2-7
CDR3: CASVGGGGVFGQYF
DNA: TGTGCCAGCGTGGGTGGGGGAGGCGTTTTCGGGCAGTACTTC

V: TRBV20-1
D: NA
size: NA
J: TRBJ2-7
CDR3: CSASQPNEQYF
DNA: TGCAGTGCTAGTCAACCTAACGAGCAGTACTTC

V: TRBV2
D: NA
size: NA
J: TRBJ1-2
CDR3: CASSAEGRSIYGYTF
DNA: TGTGCCAGCAGCGCGGAGGGCAGGTCCATCTATGGCTACACCTTC

V: TRBV7-9
D: NA
size: NA
J: TRBJ1-1
CDR3: CASSPSTGNTEAFF
DNA: TGTGCCAGCAGCCCTTCTACAGGGAACACTGAAGCTTTCTTT

V: TRBV19
D: TRBD1
size: NA
J: TRBJ1-2
CDR3: CASSIVGTGRPNGYTF
DNA: TGTGCCAGTAGTATAGTCGGGACAGGGCGCCCGAATGGCTACACCTTC

V: TRBV7-9
D: NA
size: NA
J: TRBJ1-2
CDR3: CASTQVVYGYTF
DNA: TGTGCCAGCACCCAGGTCGTCTATGGCTACACCTTC

V: TRBV7-6
D: TRBD1
size: NA
J: TRBJ1-5
CDR3: CASSRRAGGQNQPQHF
DNA: TGTGCCAGCAGCCGGCGGGCAGGGGGACAGAATCAGCCCCAGCATTTT

V: TRBV2
D: TRBD2
size: NA
J: TRBJ2-7
CDR3: CASRDSSGSYEQYF
DNA: TGTGCCAGCAGGGACTCTAGCGGGAGCTACGAGCAGTACTTC

V: TRBV24-1
D: TRBD2
size: NA
J: TRBJ2-3
CDR3: CATSDPFMTSPDTQYF
DNA: TGTGCCACCAGTGATCCCTTTATGACTAGCCCAGATACGCAGTATTTT

V: TRBV5-6
D: TRBD1
size: NA
J: TRBJ1-2
CDR3: CASSSAITGVDGYTF
DNA: TGTGCCAGCAGCTCAGCAATAACAGGGGTGGATGGCTACACCTTC

V: TRBV18
D: NA
size: NA
J: TRBJ1-1
CDR3: CASSPQNEANTEAFF
DNA: TGTGCCAGCTCACCACAAAACGAAGCGAACACTGAAGCTTTCTTT

V: TRBV30
D: NA
size: NA
J: TRBJ1-1
CDR3: CACQNTEAFF
DNA: TGTGCCTGCCAGAACACTGAAGCTTTCTTT

V: TRBV7-9
D: TRBD2
size: NA
J: TRBJ2-1
CDR3: CASSLEVLAGGPTGEQFF
DNA: TGTGCCAGCAGCTTAGAGGTACTAGCGGGAGGCCCTACGGGTGAGCAGTTCTTC

V: TRBV5-1
D: TRBD1
size: NA
J: TRBJ1-1
CDR3: CASAYRRGANTEAFF
DNA: TGCGCCAGCGCCTACCGCAGGGGGGCGAACACTGAAGCTTTCTTT

V: TRBV10-1
D: NA
size: NA
J: TRBJ2-3
CDR3: CASSDRQSTDTQYF
DNA: TGCGCCAGCAGTGATCGTCAGAGCACAGATACGCAGTATTTT

V: TRBV27
D: NA
size: NA
J: TRBJ1-2
CDR3: CASSTDEPGVPYGYTF
DNA: TGTGCCAGCAGCACCGACGAACCAGGGGTACCTTATGGCTACACCTTC

V: TRBV5-1
D: TRBD1
size: NA
J: TRBJ1-1
CDR3: CASSRKVTGAGNTEAFF
DNA: TGCGCCAGCAGCCGAAAGGTAACAGGGGCAGGGAACACTGAAGCTTTCTTT

V: TRBV5-1
D: NA
size: NA
J: TRBJ1-6
CDR3: CASSLSGGSPSPLHF
DNA: TGCGCCAGCAGCTTGTCGGGTGGGAGTCCTTCACCCCTCCACTTT

V: TRBV15
D: NA
size: NA
J: TRBJ1-1
CDR3: CATSRDSGEAFF
DNA: TGTGCCACCAGCAGAGATTCCGGGGAAGCTTTCTTT

V: TRBV7-2
D: NA
size: NA
J: TRBJ2-3
CDR3: CASSLDRGADTQYF
DNA: TGTGCCAGCAGCTTAGATAGGGGCGCAGATACGCAGTATTTT

V: TRBV7-8
D: TRBD2
size: once
J: TRBJ2-1
CDR3: CASSLTLAGNLYNEQFF
DNA: TGTGCCAGCAGCTTAACGTTAGCGGGAAATCTCTACAATGAGCAGTTCTTC

V: TRBV3-1/TRBV3-2
D: NA
size: NA
J: TRBJ1-2
CDR3: CASSQGLLYYGYTF
DNA: TGTGCCAGCAGCCAAGGACTGCTCTACTATGGCTACACCTTC

V: TRBV5-5
D: NA
size: NA
J: TRBJ1-6
CDR3: CASSFARSESPLHF
DNA: TGTGCCAGCAGCTTTGCCCGGAGTGAGTCACCCCTCCACTTT